The present entry profiles one TCR beta chain with its context. No antigen is known for it. This sample was taken from a study of shared clonotypes between healthy human individuals. Study-wide background: Each donor's CD8 memory used one plate, CD8 naive two, each CD4 subset three.

Authors' analysis steps: There were no quality scores in the junction-only immunoSEQ sequences, so filtering differed. TCRdb's table, derived via immunoSEQ multiplex PCR, lists solely in-frame clones and lacks some. V and J calls and clone size are as listed in that table; D and trimming were resolved from the DNA. Among 2.3 million or so clones listed, 80% to 95% were seen once. General study results and limits: Sequencing depth was expected to affect clonotype sharing among donors.

A split of CD4+ cells into CD45RA+ naive and CD45RA-negative memory subsets was performed. The CDR3 extends over 15 amino acids. Trimming removed 7 bases from V and 1 base from J, with 14 bases in between. Per the germline V gene, CDR1 is SNHLY and CDR2 is FYNNEI. The sequence derives from a man younger than 30 in good health. Some clones in this sample may be carry-over from other donors' samples. Specimen: naive CD4+ T cells from PBMCs. The subset: CD45RA+ positively selected. The J gene is TRBJ2-4, the V gene TRBV2, with D maybe TRBD2 (6 bases). The CDR3 nucleotides are TGTGCCAGCAAAAAAGCGGGTGGGGCCAAAAACATTCAGTACTTC. Its translation is CASKKAGGAKNIQYF.